This T cell receptor (beta chain) came from a study of regulatory T cells in long-lasting Graves disease. Both iRepertoire HTBI primers and Arm-PCR of CDR3 regions were used to build the TCR beta libraries. TCRdb reprocessed the multiplex PCR reads via MiXCR and lists one record per CDR3 protein. There are roughly 430,000 distinct CDR3 sequences in the sample; about 17% occur only once, and about 10% lies in the top ten. This clonotype was counted many times. The time point was: newly diagnosed GD, antithyroid drugs for less than 3 months. PBMC RNA was the source of the TCR library. These data were also reused for a study on T cells in Graves' hyperthyroidism and ophthalmopathy.

Sample: peripheral blood mononuclear cells (PBMCs), taken at new diagnosis, from a patient treated with antithyroid drugs. The receptor's source is a woman in her thirties with Graves disease.

The CDR3 DNA reads as TGTGCCAGCACCCGGACAGCGGAGACCAATGAGCAGTTCTTC. Translated: CASTRTAETNEQFF. The rearrangement uses TRBV3-1 and TRBJ2-1; TRBD1 might be the D (6 bases). The V end lost 7 bases, the J end lost 6 bases, and 16 bases lay between the germline ends. There are 14 residues in the CDR3. CDR1 is LGHDT and CDR2 is YNNKEL in the germline V gene (reference sequence).